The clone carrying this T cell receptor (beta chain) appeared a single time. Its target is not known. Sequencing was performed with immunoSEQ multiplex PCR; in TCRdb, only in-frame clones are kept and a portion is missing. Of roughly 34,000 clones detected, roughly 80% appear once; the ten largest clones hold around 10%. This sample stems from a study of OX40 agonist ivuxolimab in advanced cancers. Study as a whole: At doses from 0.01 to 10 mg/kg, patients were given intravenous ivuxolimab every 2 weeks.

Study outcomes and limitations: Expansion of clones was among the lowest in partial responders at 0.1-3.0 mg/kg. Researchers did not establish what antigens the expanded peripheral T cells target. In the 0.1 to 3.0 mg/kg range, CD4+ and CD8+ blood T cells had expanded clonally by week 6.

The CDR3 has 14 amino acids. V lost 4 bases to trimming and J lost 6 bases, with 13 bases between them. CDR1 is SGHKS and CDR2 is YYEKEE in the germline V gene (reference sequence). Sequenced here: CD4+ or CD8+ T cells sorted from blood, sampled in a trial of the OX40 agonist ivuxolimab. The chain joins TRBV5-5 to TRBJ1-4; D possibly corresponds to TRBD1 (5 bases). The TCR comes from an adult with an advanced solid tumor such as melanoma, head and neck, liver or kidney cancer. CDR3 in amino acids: CASSRRGLDEKLFF. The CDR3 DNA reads TGTGCCAGCAGCCGGAGGGGATTGGATGAAAAACTGTTTTTT.